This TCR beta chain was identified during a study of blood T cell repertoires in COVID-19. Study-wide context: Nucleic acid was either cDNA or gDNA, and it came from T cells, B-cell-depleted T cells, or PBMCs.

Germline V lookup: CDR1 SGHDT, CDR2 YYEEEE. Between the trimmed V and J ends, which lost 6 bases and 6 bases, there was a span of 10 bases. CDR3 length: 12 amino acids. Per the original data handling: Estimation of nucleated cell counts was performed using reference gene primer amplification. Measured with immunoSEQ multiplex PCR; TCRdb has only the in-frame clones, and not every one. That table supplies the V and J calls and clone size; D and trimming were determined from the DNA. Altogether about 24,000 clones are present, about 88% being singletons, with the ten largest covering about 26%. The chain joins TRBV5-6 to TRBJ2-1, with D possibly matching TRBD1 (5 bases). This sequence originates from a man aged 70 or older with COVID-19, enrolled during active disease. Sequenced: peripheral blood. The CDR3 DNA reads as TGTGCCAGCACCTTAGGGGCCAATGAGCAGTTCTTC. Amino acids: CASTLGANEQFF.